The T cell receptor beta chain described here comes from a study of T cell repertoires in cytomegalovirus infection (dated by TCRdb to the late 2010s). Concerning the study at large: Alongside well-studied HLA-B-restricted epitopes, the peptide stimulations were aimed at recently identified HLA-C-restricted CMV epitopes, whose presentation resists viral immunomodulation. The HLA type of each donor mattered for the analysis, because public TCR beta signatures pointed to carriage of CMV infection along with the matching HLA type. Study-wide conclusions, independent of this receptor: The ex vivo response was dominated by HLA-C-restricted CMV-specific TCR beta clonotypes, which also provided the single most frequent clonotype in two of eight donors. Cumulative frequency of public TCR beta family members discriminated carriers of CMV infection plus the relevant HLA type in this cohort and an independent roughly 330-donor cohort.

This specimen's treatment or condition label, interpreted: in vitro stimulation with specific CMV peptide epitopes to enrich CMV-specific T cells. This clonotype turned up a few times. The antigen this receptor binds is unknown. Base qualities are not at hand, and no much larger clone is one base apart. Sequencing instrument: Illumina HiSeq 1500. TCRdb reran the public reads through fastp at Q25 and MiXCR, keeping productive beta chains. Rows are unified per CDR3 protein, each entry keeping the most common DNA and genes. Present in this sample are about 830,000 distinct CDR3 sequences, over 25% of which were seen just once. The biggest ten clones account for around 12% of the sample. Measured from the cysteine to the phenylalanine, the CDR3 is 17 residues long. CDR3 DNA only is kept here, 51 bases in frame from base 1. V is trimmed back by 2 bases and J by 0 bases, and the junction contains 11 bases that no gene match accounts for. CDR1 and CDR2 are drawn from the germline V gene: SGHTS, YDEGEE.

The chain joins TRBV5-8 to TRBJ2-7; 7 bases in between match TRBD1. This specimen consisted of cultured CD8+ T cells from PBMCs, obtained from culture after CMV antigen stimulation. The sequence came from a human donor in good health (CMV status not recorded). Some clones in this sample may be carry-over from other donors' samples. The CDR3 is CASSFFSLPGGSYEQYF. The bases are TGTGCCAGCAGCTTCTTCTCGCTCCCAGGGGGCTCCTACGAGCAGTACTTC.